Listed below are T cell receptor beta chains from one sample, sequenced in a study of Ad26.COV2.S vaccination and SARS-CoV-2 variants. Generated by immunoSEQ multiplex PCR, the TCRdb table keeps only in-frame clones and is missing some. The sample includes around 350,000 clones, 70% to 90% of them seen just once. Sample: peripheral blood, taken in a trial of Ad26.COV2.S vaccine versus placebo. The receptor set was obtained from a person between 18 and 59 years old who received the Ad26.COV2.S COVID-19 vaccine or a placebo. CDR3s include the opening cysteine and the closing phenylalanine or tryptophan. The D gene is left open where the match is weak. Where a row states a size, it is once, few, many or the class of an expanded clone; other rows omit it.

CDR3aa	CDR3nt	v_gene	d_gene	j_gene	abundance
CASRGQRGAYTEAFF	TGTGCCAGCAGGGGCCAACGAGGGGCGTACACTGAAGCTTTCTTT	TRBV6-5	.	TRBJ1-1	.
CATSRATRGTLSEQFF	TGTGCCACCAGCAGAGCCACAAGAGGGACTCTTAGCGAACAGTTCTTC	TRBV15	.	TRBJ2-1	.
CASSETGVEWNTEAFF	TGCGCCAGCAGTGAAACAGGGGTAGAATGGAACACTGAAGCTTTCTTT	TRBV5-1	TRBD1	TRBJ1-1	.
CASNPAQQGQPQHF	TGTGCCAGCAACCCCGCACAGCAGGGCCAGCCCCAGCATTTT	TRBV6-5	.	TRBJ1-5	.
CASRGQGSSYNEQFF	TGTGCCAGCAGGGGTCAGGGGAGCTCCTACAATGAGCAGTTCTTC	TRBV11-2	.	TRBJ2-1	.
CASSLGGLPSDTQYF	TGTGCCAGCAGCTTGGGTGGACTCCCCTCAGATACGCAGTATTTT	TRBV5-5	.	TRBJ2-3	.
CASSPGGGRINEQFF	TGCGCCAGCAGCCCCGGGGGGGGGCGCATCAATGAGCAGTTCTTC	TRBV5-1	TRBD2	TRBJ2-1	.
CASSVTGGGQPQHF	TGTGCCAGCAGCGTCACAGGGGGTGGGCAGCCCCAGCATTTT	TRBV9	TRBD1	TRBJ1-5	.
CAGPPRHEKLFF	TGTGCCGGCCCCCCCCGACATGAAAAACTGTTTTTT	TRBV24-1	.	TRBJ1-4	.
CASSSDTGTGIF	TGTGCCAGCAGCTCGGACACCGGGACAGGGATTTTC	TRBV11-2	TRBD1	TRBJ2-7	few
CASSPPVVGGRETQYF	TGTGCCAGCAGCCCCCCAGTTGTGGGGGGTAGGGAGACCCAGTACTTC	TRBV6-2/TRBV6-3	.	TRBJ2-5	once
CASSDRATRISEQYF	TGTGCCAGCAGTGACCGGGCAACCCGGATCTCCGAGCAGTACTTC	TRBV6-2/TRBV6-3	.	TRBJ2-7	.
CASSGTGGAGTEAFF	TGTGCCAGCAGCGGGACAGGGGGCGCGGGCACTGAAGCTTTCTTT	TRBV7-9	TRBD1	TRBJ1-1	.
CASSLRTANTGELFF	TGTGCCAGCAGCTTGAGGACAGCTAACACCGGGGAGCTGTTTTTT	TRBV7-2	.	TRBJ2-2	few
CASSLYRGANYGYTF	TGTGCCAGCAGTTTGTACAGGGGCGCCAACTATGGCTACACCTTC	TRBV27	TRBD1	TRBJ1-2	few
CASSSGQGNVAFF	TGCGCCAGCAGCTCGGGACAGGGGAATGTCGCTTTCTTT	TRBV5-1	TRBD1	TRBJ1-1	.
CASSLWGGPNTGELFF	TGCGCCAGCAGCTTATGGGGGGGTCCGAACACCGGGGAGCTGTTTTTT	TRBV5-1	TRBD2	TRBJ2-2	.
CASSPSYKQGDTQYF	TGTGCCAGCTCACCTTCCTACAAGCAAGGAGATACGCAGTATTTT	TRBV18	.	TRBJ2-3	.
CASMAGPSGLNTEAFF	TGTGCCAGTATGGCCGGCCCCTCGGGACTGAACACTGAAGCTTTCTTT	TRBV19	.	TRBJ1-1	.
CASSPEKGSASYNSPLHF	TGTGCCAGCTCACCGGAGAAGGGTTCAGCCTCCTATAATTCACCCCTCCACTTT	TRBV18	.	TRBJ1-6	.
CASEASGGARNTGELFF	TGTGCCAGCGAAGCCAGCGGGGGCGCGCGGAACACCGGGGAGCTGTTTTTT	TRBV7-2	TRBD2	TRBJ2-2	few
CASSRELQGETQYF	TGTGCCAGCAGCCGCGAGTTACAGGGGGAGACCCAGTACTTC	TRBV7-8	TRBD1	TRBJ2-5	once
CASSRGQSETQYF	TGTGCCAGCAGCCGCGGCCAGTCAGAGACCCAGTACTTC	TRBV7-8	.	TRBJ2-5	.
CASSLIGAGIGEQYF	TGTGCCAGCAGCTTAATCGGGGCAGGGATAGGCGAGCAGTACTTC	TRBV7-2	.	TRBJ2-7	.
CASSQTPGQRKEKLFF	TGTGCCAGTAGTCAGACACCGGGACAGAGAAAGGAAAAACTGTTTTTT	TRBV19	TRBD1	TRBJ1-4	.
CASSQPISGSETQYF	TGTGCCAGCAGCCAACCAATCTCAGGGTCCGAGACCCAGTACTTC	TRBV4-2	.	TRBJ2-5	many
CASSGYRDNYGYTF	TGTGCCAGCAGCGGCTACCGGGACAACTATGGCTACACCTTC	TRBV7-8	.	TRBJ1-2	once
CTSSQRTGIYNSPLHF	TGCACCAGCAGCCAAAGGACAGGAATCTATAATTCACCCCTCCACTTT	TRBV1	.	TRBJ1-6	.
CASTYRGLAGGPFNEQFF	TGTGCCAGTACCTATCGCGGACTAGCGGGAGGGCCTTTCAATGAGCAGTTCTTC	TRBV19	TRBD2	TRBJ2-1	.
CATSRGGITEAFF	TGTGCCACCAGCAGAGGAGGGATCACTGAAGCTTTCTTT	TRBV15	.	TRBJ1-1	.
CASSTHLAGGPSEQYF	TGTGCCAGCAGTACCCACCTAGCGGGAGGACCATCGGAGCAGTACTTC	TRBV2	TRBD2	TRBJ2-7	once
CATRRLDSGELFF	TGTGCCACCAGACGACTAGACTCCGGGGAGCTGTTTTTT	TRBV24-1	.	TRBJ2-2	few
CASSLVVATAGNEQFF	TGTGCCAGCAGCTTGGTTGTAGCCACGGCAGGCAATGAGCAGTTCTTC	TRBV5-4	.	TRBJ2-1	once
CASSVEGGRGAEAFF	TGTGCCAGCAGCGTAGAGGGGGGTCGTGGAGCTGAAGCTTTCTTT	TRBV9	.	TRBJ1-1	few
CASSHITEGELFF	TGTGCCAGCAGCCACATCACAGAGGGGGAGCTGTTTTTT	TRBV7-9	.	TRBJ2-2	.
CASSQEAGGYLTGELFF	TGCGCCAGCAGCCAGGAGGCTGGGGGGTACCTCACCGGGGAGCTGTTTTTT	TRBV4-1	.	TRBJ2-2	few
CASSPRRNTEAFF	TGTGCCAGCTCACCACGTCGGAACACTGAAGCTTTCTTT	TRBV18	.	TRBJ1-1	.